This T cell receptor (beta chain) comes out of a study of blood T cell repertoires in COVID-19. In the study overall: T cells, B-cell-depleted T cells, or PBMCs provided the cDNA or gDNA that served as material.

Per the study methods: Estimated nucleated cell counts came from reference gene primer amplification. Here immunoSEQ multiplex PCR was the method, and the copy in TCRdb shows in-frame clones only, minus some. V and J calls and clone size are those listed in that table; D and trimming were worked out from the DNA. The data hold approximately 170,000 clones, with roughly four fifths observed a single time. Seattle patients were enrolled while actively infected and followed longitudinally. The sequenced material came from peripheral blood. This TCR came from a woman between 65 and 79 years old with COVID-19, enrolled during active disease.

As DNA, the CDR3 is TGTGCCAGCAGCCGGGGGAACACCGGGGAGCTGTTTTTT. Translating gives CASSRGNTGELFF. The chain recombines TRBV7-2 with TRBJ2-2, with D tentatively TRBD2 (5 bases). CDR3 size: 13 residues. With 5 bases removed from V and 1 base from J, the gap between germline ends came to 5 bases. CDR1 and CDR2 from the germline V gene are SGHTA and FQGNSA.